This T cell receptor (beta chain) was obtained from a study of cytomegalovirus exposure and HLA in healthy donors. General study points: Based on reports, TCR beta sequences accurately predicted HLA-A and HLA-B alleles for most subjects. A later analysis linked a missense DCLRE1C variant to TCR beta V- and J-gene trimming.

V was clipped by 1 base and J by 6 bases, with 18 bases between them. Germline V gives CDR1 SGHAT, CDR2 FQNNGV. The CDR3 has 16 amino acids. Despite likely unrecorded immune exposures, the donors were nominally healthy at the time of sampling. In this sample, this clone turned up a few times. Antigen: not known. With 60 Vbeta and 13 Jbeta primers, the PCR was carried out. Method: immunoSEQ multiplex PCR; TCRdb's copy keeps in-frame clones and lacks some. The table has around 150,000 clones, around 76% seen once. This sequence was found in a man aged 35 to 55 in good health and CMV-seropositive. This sequence joins TRBV11-2 and TRBJ1-2; D unresolved. The source material was PBMCs. CDR3 nucleotides: TGTGCCAGCAGCTTAGGAGTCAGACCTAGAGACGATGGCTACACCTTC. Amino acid sequence: CASSLGVRPRDDGYTF. Combining the CDR3 with reference TRBV11-2 and TRBJ1-2 gives the whole variable domain EAGVAQSPRYKIIEKRQSVAFWCNPISGHATLYWYQQILGQGPKLLIQFQNNGVVDDSQLPKDRFSAERLKGVDSTLKIQPAKLEDSAVYLCASSLGVRPRDDGYTFGSGTRLTVV.